The 20 T cell receptor beta chains below come from one sample, sequenced in a study of beta chain features in type 1 diabetes. Findings and limits, study-wide: Type 1 diabetes patients had TCRB CDR3s that were shorter (moderately but significantly so) in all four CD4+ subsets.

The study reverse transcribed the entire isolated RNA, so it sequenced expressed TCRB transcripts. The data were produced by immunoSEQ multiplex PCR, yet TCRdb's version contains in-frame clones alone and is incomplete. Of more than 300,000 clones in the sample, over 8.5% were seen once. Antigens of these TCRs are unknown. Material: central memory CD4+ T cells from blood. These receptors all stem from a man aged 25 to 40 with type 1 diabetes.

The chain uses TRBV7-2 and TRBJ2-1; 8 bases are shared with TRBD2. V shed 7 bases and J 6 bases; nucleotides not matched to a gene: 17. Per the germline V gene, CDR1 is SGHTA and CDR2 is FQGNSA. The CDR3 is 17 residues long. The CDR3: CASNRKAGAGARNEQFF. The CDR3 coding sequence is TGTGCCAGCAATCGGAAGGCGGGAGCGGGAGCGCGCAATGAGCAGTTCTTC.

This clone showed up many times. V is TRBV5-1 and J is TRBJ2-7, with 9 bases fitting TRBD1. Looked up from germline, CDR1 is SGHRS and CDR2 is YFSETQ. The CDR3 has 14 amino acids. The V and J ends lost 4 bases and 0 bases, in that order; junction bases with no gene match: 2. This chain's CDR3 is CASSRDRASYEQYF. DNA for the CDR3: TGCGCCAGCAGCCGGGACAGGGCCTCCTACGAGCAGTACTTC.

This clone was observed a few times. In nucleotides, the CDR3 is TGTGCCAGCAGTTTTGGGACAGGTCAGCAGTACTTC. As protein: CASSFGTGQQYF. This chain joins TRBV6-5 and TRBJ2-7; TRBD1 matches 8 bases. Germline V gene sequence: CDR1 MNHEY, CDR2 SVGAGI. This CDR3 has 12 amino acids. The ends lost 4 bases at V and 8 bases at J; junction bases unmatched: 4.

V is TRBV7-2 and J is TRBJ1-4, with no clear D. The germline V and J ends were trimmed by 2 bases and 0 bases, with 10 bases remaining between them. The CDR3 is 16 residues long. Germline CDR1 SGHTA, CDR2 FQGNSA. CDR3 nucleotides: TGTGCCAGCAGCTTATCGACTTATGCAACTAATGAAAAACTGTTTTTT. Its translation: CASSLSTYATNEKLFF.

On this clone itself: Sequence at one end of the junction differs from germline and may be a read error. The J gene is TRBJ2-5, the V gene TRBV29-1; TRBD1 matches 7 bases. Per germline, CDR1 SQVTM and CDR2 ANQGSEA. There are 13 residues in the CDR3. Here the CDR3 DNA reads TGCAGCGCTGAACCGGGACAGCAAGAGACCCAGTACTTC. This encodes CSAEPGQQETQYF.

The chain links TRBV7-2 to TRBJ2-1; 7 nucleotides match TRBD2. CDR3 length equals 16 residues. Trimming at V came to 1 base and at J to 0 bases, leaving 3 bases not matched to a gene. The germline V gene has CDR1 SGHTA and CDR2 FQGNSA. CDR3 region: CASSLVGGSSYNEQFF. CDR3 in DNA: TGTGCCAGCAGCTTAGTCGGCGGGAGCTCCTACAATGAGCAGTTCTTC.

In its sample, this clone was seen a few times. The chain carries TRBV18 and TRBJ2-2; no firm D call. Trimming removed 2 bases at V and 6 bases at J, with 10 bases between. The CDR3 runs to 14 residues. Germline CDR1 reads KGHSH; CDR2 reads LQKENI. CDR3 amino acids: CASSPSDGPGELFF. CDR3 coding DNA: TGTGCCAGCTCACCATCTGACGGGCCCGGGGAGCTGTTTTTT.

This clone was seen a few times. The V and J genes are TRBV5-6 and TRBJ2-5; D could derive from TRBD1 or TRBD2 (5 bases each). Germline values: CDR1 SGHDT, CDR2 YYEEEE. CDR3 length: 16 residues. Trimming left V 1 base short and J 5 bases short, with 18 bases between. The CDR3 bases are TGTGCCAGCAGCTTGATAGATAGCCGGGGACGGGAGACCCAGTACTTC. Its translation: CASSLIDSRGRETQYF. Filled out from reference TRBV5-6 and TRBJ2-5, the complete variable domain reads DAGVTQSPTHLIKTRGQQVTLRCSPKSGHDTVSWYQQALGQGPQFIFQYYEEEERQRGNFPDRFSGHQFPNYSSELNVNALLLGDSALYLCASSLIDSRGRETQYFGPGTRLLVL.

The CDR3 loop reads CASSLGAGVPQETQYF. Written as DNA, the CDR3 is TGTGCCAGCAGCTTAGGGGCTGGTGTCCCTCAAGAGACCCAGTACTTC. The chain links TRBV11-2 to TRBJ2-5; no definite D call. The CDR3 covers 16 residues. The V gene lost 1 base and the J gene lost 2 bases, with 14 bases spanning the gap. Germline V gene sequence: CDR1 SGHAT, CDR2 FQNNGV.

This chain uses TRBV9 with TRBJ2-5; 9 positions agree with TRBD2. Germline V lookup: CDR1 SGDLS, CDR2 YYNGEE. The CDR3 spans 15 residues. Losses at the gene ends were 0 bases for V and 5 bases for J; bases not matched to a gene: 5. CDR3: CASSVAAGGVETQYF. In nucleotides, the CDR3 is TGTGCCAGCAGCGTAGCAGCGGGAGGCGTGGAGACCCAGTACTTC. Full variable domain (remainder filled in from reference TRBV9 and TRBJ2-5): DSGVTQTPKHLITATGQRVTLRCSPRSGDLSVYWYQQSLDQGLQFLIQYYNGEERAKGNILERFSAQQFPDLHSELNLSSLELGDSALYFCASSVAAGGVETQYFGPGTRLLVL.

V and J are TRBV19 and TRBJ1-2; possibly TRBD1 for D (6 bases). This CDR3 has 12 residues. Germline V gene sequence: CDR1 LNHDA, CDR2 SQIVND (reference sequence). Trimming shortened V by 5 bases and J by 6 bases, and 10 bases separated the two germline ends. The CDR3 coding sequence is TGTGCCAGTAGTCAGAGGGGGGATGGCTACACCTTC. Amino acids: CASSQRGDGYTF.

This chain joins TRBV28 and TRBJ2-7; D might be TRBD1 (6 bases). The V gene's germline CDR1 is MDHEN and CDR2 SYDVKM. The V and J ends lost 8 bases and 3 bases respectively, with 17 bases between them. The CDR3 extends over 14 amino acids. CDR3 region: CASRIQGRVYEQYF. CDR3 coding DNA: TGTGCCAGCCGAATACAGGGCCGGGTCTACGAGCAGTACTTC.

The chain couples TRBV5-1 to TRBJ1-5; 8 bases align to TRBD1. The germline gives CDR1 SGHRS, CDR2 YFSETQ. This CDR3 has 15 residues. The J segment lost 2 bases and the V segment lost 4 bases, leaving 5 bases of the junction unmatched. The CDR3 reads CASSAQGDGNQPQHF. The CDR3 DNA follows: TGCGCCAGCAGCGCACAGGGGGACGGCAATCAGCCCCAGCATTTT.

At least ten counts were recorded for this clone. The CDR3 spells CASSLSPTSGRPLSAQYF. CDR3 DNA: TGTGCCAGCAGTTTATCGCCGACTAGCGGGAGGCCCTTGTCGGCCCAGTACTTC. This rearrangement joins TRBV28 to TRBJ2-5; 13 bases are shared with TRBD2. The germline V gene has CDR1 MDHEN and CDR2 SYDVKM. With 1 base clipped from V and 9 bases from J, the junction kept 14 bases outside the gene matches. The CDR3 length is 18 residues.

CDR3 residues: CASSLGASGSMVGELFF. The CDR3 DNA reads TGTGCCAGCAGCTTAGGGGCTAGCGGGAGTATGGTCGGGGAGCTGTTTTTT. The rearrangement links TRBV11-2 to TRBJ2-2, with 10 positions matching TRBD2. The CDR3 runs 17 residues. J lost 7 bases, V lost 1 base, and 9 bases had no gene match. The germline gives CDR1 SGHAT, CDR2 FQNNGV.

The chain combines TRBV6-1 with TRBJ1-5, with 7 bases that match TRBD1. CDR3 length: 14 residues. The junction had 5 bases not matched to a gene; V was cut back by 6 bases and J by 3 bases. CDR1 is MNHNS and CDR2 is SASEGT in the germline V gene. The CDR3 DNA follows: TGTGCCAGCAGCTACCAGGGGGACAATCAGCCCCAGCATTTT. The encoded protein is CASSYQGDNQPQHF.

This clone has ten or more counts. The chain joins TRBV19 to TRBJ2-1; D not certain. The CDR3 has 16 amino acids. V lost 5 bases and J 4 bases, leaving 18 bases between the germline ends. Germline V gene data show CDR1 as LNHDA and CDR2 as SQIVND (reference sequence). CDR3: CASSARLAPPYNEQFF. CDR3 DNA sequence: TGTGCCAGTAGTGCCCGCCTGGCGCCCCCTTACAATGAGCAGTTCTTC.

Many counts were recorded for this clone. The V call is TRBV5-1, the J call TRBJ2-1; 9 bases are a match to TRBD1. Germline V lookup: CDR1 SGHRS, CDR2 YFSETQ. This CDR3 comprises 15 residues. V lost 3 bases and J lost 6; bases outside the gene matches: 7. The CDR3 reads CASSSTGGSGNEQFF. The CDR3 DNA sequence: TGCGCCAGCAGCTCGACAGGGGGGAGCGGCAATGAGCAGTTCTTC.

This clone was seen repeatedly, ten times or more. The V and J genes are TRBV5-6 and TRBJ1-2; TRBD1 matches at 7 bases. Trimming cost V 3 bases and J 4 bases; bases outside gene matches: 12. From germline, CDR1 is SGHDT and CDR2 YYEEEE. CDR3 length: 16 amino acids. DNA for the CDR3: TGTGCCAGCAGCTCGCCGACAGGGCTACTCGGCTATGGCTACACCTTC. Amino acids: CASSSPTGLLGYGYTF.

Many counts were recorded for this clone. The rearrangement joins TRBV10-3 to TRBJ1-4; D remains ambiguous. Trimming removed 6 bases at V and 4 bases at J, with 12 bases between. Germline values: CDR1 ENHRY, CDR2 SYGVKD. The CDR3 length is 14 residues. CDR3 protein: CAISQDSRNEKLFF. CDR3 DNA: TGTGCCATCAGCCAGGACTCACGTAATGAAAAACTGTTTTTT.